A selection of T cell receptor beta chains follows, all from one sample in a study of blood T cell repertoires in COVID-19. Here immunoSEQ multiplex PCR was the method, and the copy in TCRdb shows in-frame clones only, minus some. The sample has 58,000 or so clones, roughly 71% seen once; the top ten hold roughly 27%. The sequenced material came from peripheral blood. The receptor source for this set is a woman older than 75 with acute or convalescent COVID-19. The CDR3 runs from the conserved cysteine through the conserved F or W. A D gene is named only where the DNA matches it firmly. Part of the rows lack a size; the others show once, few, many or a class for expanded clones.

>15|TRBV6-4|NA|TRBJ2-3|NA
TGTGCCAGCTCAGCTACGACAAGACCCACAGATACGCAGTATTTT
CASSATTRPTDTQYF
>12|TRBV28|NA|TRBJ2-3|TRBD1
TGTGCCAGCCGGGACAGACCAGATACGCAGTATTTT
CASRDRPDTQYF
>16|TRBV28|NA|TRBJ1-1|TRBD1
TGTGCCACCTGTATTGGACAGGGAAGACTACACACTGAAGCTTTCTTT
CATCIGQGRLHTEAFF
>15|TRBV15|NA|TRBJ1-2|TRBD1
TGTGCCACCAGCTCTCGACAGGGGATAAACTATGGCTACACCTTC
CATSSRQGINYGYTF
>21|TRBV7-3|NA|TRBJ2-3|TRBD2
TGTGCCAGCAGCCTAAACGGTGCCGGGACTAGCGGGAGGGCTGGCACAGATACGCAGTATTTT
CASSLNGAGTSGRAGTDTQYF
>13|TRBV3-1/TRBV3-2|NA|TRBJ2-7|NA
TGTGCCAGCAGCCAAGTAAGGGCGGGCGAGCAGTACTTC
CASSQVRAGEQYF
>12|TRBV28|few|TRBJ2-4|NA
TGTGCCAGCAGTCCGCCTCGAGGCATTCAGTACTTC
CASSPPRGIQYF
>14|TRBV9|NA|TRBJ2-7|TRBD1
TGTGCCAGCAGCCCGATGACAGGGGCCTACGAGCAGTACTTC
CASSPMTGAYEQYF
>15|TRBV29-1|NA|TRBJ2-3|TRBD2
TGCAGCGTTGAAGTGATAGCGGGAGGGATGCGGGCGCAGTATTTT
CSVEVIAGGMRAQYF
>13|TRBV2|NA|TRBJ1-2|TRBD1
TGTGCCAGCACGGGACAGGGGGCGGAGGGCTACACCTTC
CASTGQGAEGYTF
>14|TRBV27|few|TRBJ2-7|TRBD1
TGTGCCAGCAACAGGGGGGACCGATTCTACGAGCAGTACTTC
CASNRGDRFYEQYF
>13|TRBV5-1|NA|TRBJ1-1|NA
TGCGCCAGCAGCCAGGGGTCGGGAACTGAAGCTTTCTTT
CASSQGSGTEAFF
>12|TRBV19|few|TRBJ1-1|TRBD1
TGTGCCAGTACGACAGGGCGGACTGAAGCTTTCTTT
CASTTGRTEAFF
>13|TRBV9|NA|TRBJ2-1|TRBD1
TGTGCCAGCAGCCCTGGAACAGGGGGTGAGCAGTTCTTC
CASSPGTGGEQFF
>16|TRBV9|NA|TRBJ1-3|NA
TGTGCCAGCAGCCCCAGGACAAATCTCTCTGGAAACACCATATATTTT
CASSPRTNLSGNTIYF
>15|TRBV2|few|TRBJ2-3|TRBD2
TGTGCCAGCAGTGGAATTAGCGGGATATCAGATACGCAGTATTTT
CASSGISGISDTQYF
>14|TRBV7-9|NA|TRBJ1-5|NA
TGTGCCAGCAGCTCAGTACAGGGAACTCAGCCCCAGCATTTT
CASSSVQGTQPQHF
>15|TRBV18|NA|TRBJ1-1|NA
TGTGCCAGCTCACCCATCGGACAGCCTAACACTGAAGCTTTCTTT
CASSPIGQPNTEAFF
>17|TRBV10-3|NA|TRBJ2-2|TRBD1
TGTGCCATCAGTGAGTCAAGGACAGGGGCTGGCTCCGGGGAGCTGTTTTTT
CAISESRTGAGSGELFF
>16|TRBV18|NA|TRBJ2-3|NA
TGTGCCAGCTCCCCCCAACCGGTCCTAGGGGCAGATACGCAGTATTTT
CASSPQPVLGADTQYF
>13|TRBV12-3/TRBV12-4|few|TRBJ1-6|NA
TGTGCCAGCACATTCAGGGGTCGCTCACCCCTCCACTTT
CASTFRGRSPLHF
>17|TRBV7-6|NA|TRBJ2-7|TRBD2
TGTGCCAGCAGCTCATTAGGAGTGGCGGGAGGGCCCTACGAGCAGTACTTC
CASSSLGVAGGPYEQYF
>15|TRBV9|few|TRBJ1-1|NA
TGTGCCAGCAGCATTGCGACAGGAGAGGCCACTGAAGCTTTCTTT
CASSIATGEATEAFF
>13|TRBV6-4|many|TRBJ2-1|TRBD1
TGTGCCAGCAGTCCGAGAGCACAGGGGGAGCAGTTCTTC
CASSPRAQGEQFF
>18|TRBV27|once|TRBJ2-3|NA
TGTGCCAGCACCCGCCGGATTTCGGGTAAACGCCCCACAGATACGCAGTATTTT
CASTRRISGKRPTDTQYF
>14|TRBV4-2|NA|TRBJ2-7|TRBD2
TGTGCCAGCAGCCAAGCTAGCGGGAGGTACGAGCAGTACTTC
CASSQASGRYEQYF
>13|TRBV10-3|NA|TRBJ1-2|NA
TGTGCCATCAGTGAGGGGGCTGACTATGGCTACACCTTC
CAISEGADYGYTF
>13|TRBV6-5|NA|TRBJ1-4|NA
TGTGCCAGCACCAGGGCAGATTCCGAAAAACTGTTTTTT
CASTRADSEKLFF
>14|TRBV19|NA|TRBJ1-5|NA
TGTGCCAGTAGTCCCGACTCATTCCTTCAGCCCCAGCATTTT
CASSPDSFLQPQHF
>17|TRBV4-1|NA|TRBJ2-2|NA
TGCGCCAGCAGCCAAGGGGTTGCGGGATCCCCCACCGGGGAGCTGTTTTTT
CASSQGVAGSPTGELFF
>12|TRBV30|NA|TRBJ2-7|TRBD2
TGTGCCTGGAGGGGACTAGCGGTCGAGCAGTACTTC
CAWRGLAVEQYF
>13|TRBV2|NA|TRBJ2-5|TRBD2
TGTGCCGATTCTCTAGCGGGACAAGAGACCCAGTACTTC
CADSLAGQETQYF
>13|TRBV29-1|NA|TRBJ1-1|TRBD1
TGCAGCGTTGAAGCAGGGGGCAGGGCGGAAGCTTTCTTT
CSVEAGGRAEAFF
>15|TRBV6-5|NA|TRBJ2-7|TRBD2
TGTGCCAGCAGTCCGCGGGGGGGGGCGGGAGAAGAGCAGTACTTC
CASSPRGGAGEEQYF
>17|TRBV27|NA|TRBJ2-5|TRBD2
TGTGCCAGCAGTCTACTCGGGGCTAGCGGGAGAGGGGCGACCCAGTACTTC
CASSLLGASGRGATQYF
>14|TRBV24-1|NA|TRBJ1-2|TRBD1
TGTGCCACCAGCCGGGGACAGGGGAGCGGTGGCTACACCTTC
CATSRGQGSGGYTF
>15|TRBV7-7|NA|TRBJ2-1|NA
TGTGCCAGCAGCCCCCAACCAGGGTCCTACAATGAGCAGTTCTTC
CASSPQPGSYNEQFF
>15|TRBV6-5|NA|TRBJ1-3|NA
TGTGCCAGCAGGACCAAGGGGGTCTCTGGAAACACCATATATTTT
CASRTKGVSGNTIYF
>17|TRBV5-1|few|TRBJ1-1|TRBD1
TGCGCCAGCAGCATTGGGACAGGGGCGCTTCTGAACACTGAAGCTTTCTTT
CASSIGTGALLNTEAFF
>15|TRBV27|NA|TRBJ2-1|TRBD1
TGTGCCAGCAGTCTGGACAGGGGCCTTTACCATGAGCAGTTCTTC
CASSLDRGLYHEQFF
>13|TRBV11-2|NA|TRBJ2-7|TRBD1
TGTGCCAGCAGCTGGGGACAGGCAGCCGAGCAGTACTTC
CASSWGQAAEQYF
>16|TRBV3-1/TRBV3-2|few|TRBJ2-7|NA
TGTGCCAGCAGCCAAGTTAGGTTAGGGGGAAAATACGAGCAGTACTTC
CASSQVRLGGKYEQYF
>14|TRBV6-2/TRBV6-3|few|TRBJ2-2|NA
TGTGCCAGCAGCCTCAGACAGAACACCGGGGAGCTGTTTTTT
CASSLRQNTGELFF
>15|TRBV5-1|NA|TRBJ2-1|TRBD2
TGCGCCAGCAGCTTGACTAGCGGAAAAGGGAATGAGCAGTTCTTC
CASSLTSGKGNEQFF
>15|TRBV5-5|NA|TRBJ2-2|TRBD1
TGTGCCAGCAGCCCTGGGACAGGGAGTTTCGGGGAGCTGTTTTTT
CASSPGTGSFGELFF
>19|TRBV1|NA|TRBJ2-3|NA
TGCACCAGCAGCCAAGGACCATTCAAGCGGGAGCAACGCACAGATACGCAGTATTTT
CTSSQGPFKREQRTDTQYF
>12|TRBV7-9|NA|TRBJ1-2|NA
TGTGCCAGCAGCGTACAGGGACATGGCTACACCTTC
CASSVQGHGYTF
>14|TRBV19|once|TRBJ1-2|NA
TGTGCCAGTAGCACCCCATTGGGCAACTATGGCTACACCTTC
CASSTPLGNYGYTF
>15|TRBV4-3|few|TRBJ2-7|NA
TGCGCCAGCAGCCAACAGGAGGGAAGCTCCTACGAGCAGTACTTC
CASSQQEGSSYEQYF
>15|TRBV5-1|few|TRBJ2-7|NA
TGCGCCAGCAGCTTGAGCGGAACTGCAACCTACGAGCAGTACTTC
CASSLSGTATYEQYF
>13|TRBV30|NA|TRBJ1-4|TRBD1
TGTGCCTGGGCGGGACAGATAAATGAAAAACTGTTTTTT
CAWAGQINEKLFF
>16|TRBV4-2|NA|TRBJ1-5|TRBD1
TGTGCCAGCAGCCATGGGACAAGACAGGGTGGTCAGCCCCAGCATTTT
CASSHGTRQGGQPQHF
>13|TRBV29-1|NA|TRBJ1-5|NA
TGCAGCGTTGAAGAGGGGGAGGGTCAGCCCCAGCATTTT
CSVEEGEGQPQHF